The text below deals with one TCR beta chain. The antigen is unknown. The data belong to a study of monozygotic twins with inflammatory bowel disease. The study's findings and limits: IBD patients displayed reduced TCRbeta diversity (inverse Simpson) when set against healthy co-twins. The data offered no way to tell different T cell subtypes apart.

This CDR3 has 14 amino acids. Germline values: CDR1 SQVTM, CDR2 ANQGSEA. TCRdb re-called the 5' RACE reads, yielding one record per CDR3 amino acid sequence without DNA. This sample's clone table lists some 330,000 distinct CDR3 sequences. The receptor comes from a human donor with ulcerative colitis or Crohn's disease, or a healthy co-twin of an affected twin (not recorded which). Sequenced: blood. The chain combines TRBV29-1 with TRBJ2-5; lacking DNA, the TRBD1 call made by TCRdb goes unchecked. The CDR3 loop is CSVGKVSHQETQYF.